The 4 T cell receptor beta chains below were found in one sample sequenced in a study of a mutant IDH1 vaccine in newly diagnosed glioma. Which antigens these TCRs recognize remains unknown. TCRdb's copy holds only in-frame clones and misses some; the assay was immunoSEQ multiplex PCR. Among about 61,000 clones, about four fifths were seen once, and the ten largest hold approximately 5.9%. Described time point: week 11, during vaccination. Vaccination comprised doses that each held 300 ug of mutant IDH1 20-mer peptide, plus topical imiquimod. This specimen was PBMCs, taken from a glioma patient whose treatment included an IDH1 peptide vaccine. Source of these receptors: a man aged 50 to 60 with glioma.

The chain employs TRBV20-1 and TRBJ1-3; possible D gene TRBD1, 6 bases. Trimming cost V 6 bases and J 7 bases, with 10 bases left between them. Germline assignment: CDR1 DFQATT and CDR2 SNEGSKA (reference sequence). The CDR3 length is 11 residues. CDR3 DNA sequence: TGCAGTGCCCGAGGGGGGAACACCATATATTTT. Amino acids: CSARGGNTIYF.

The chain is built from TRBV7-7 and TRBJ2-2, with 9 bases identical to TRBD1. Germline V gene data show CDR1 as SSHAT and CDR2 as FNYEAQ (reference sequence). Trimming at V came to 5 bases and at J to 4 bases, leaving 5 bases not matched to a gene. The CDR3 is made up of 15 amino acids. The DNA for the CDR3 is TGTGCCAGCAGCCGGGACAGGGTTGGCACCGGGGAGCTGTTTTTT. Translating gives CASSRDRVGTGELFF.

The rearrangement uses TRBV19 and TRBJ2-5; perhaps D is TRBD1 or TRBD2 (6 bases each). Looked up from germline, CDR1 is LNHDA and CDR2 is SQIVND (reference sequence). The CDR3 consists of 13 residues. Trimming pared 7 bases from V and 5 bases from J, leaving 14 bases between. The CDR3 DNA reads TGTGCCAGTACCTCTCGGAGGGGGGAGACCCAGTACTTC. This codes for CASTSRRGETQYF. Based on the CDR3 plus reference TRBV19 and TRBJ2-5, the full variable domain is DGGITQSPKYLFRKEGQNVTLSCEQNLNHDAMYWYRQDPGQGLRLIYYSQIVNDFQKGDIAEGYSVSREKKESFPLTVTSAQKNPTAFYLCASTSRRGETQYFGPGTRLLVL.

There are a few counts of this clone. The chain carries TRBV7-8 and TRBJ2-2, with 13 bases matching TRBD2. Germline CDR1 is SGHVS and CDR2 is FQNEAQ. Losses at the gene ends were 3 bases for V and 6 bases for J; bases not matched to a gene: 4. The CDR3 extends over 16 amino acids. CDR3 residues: CASSFGTSGTAGELFF. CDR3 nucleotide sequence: TGTGCCAGCAGCTTCGGGACTAGCGGGACGGCCGGGGAGCTGTTTTTT.